This T cell receptor (beta chain) emerged from a study of post-analysis software for immune sequencing data. Study information: Both relapsing-remitting and secondary progressive multiple sclerosis featured among the disease courses, as did progressive-relapsing multiple sclerosis.

cDNA libraries for TCR beta contained unique molecular identifiers. Some 500,000 cDNA molecules were obtained from approximately 1 to 10 million T cells. TCRdb used MiXCR to reprocess the PCR reads, holding one entry per CDR3 protein. The data hold about 540,000 distinct CDR3 sequences, with roughly 34% observed a single time. Details on this clonotype: Its antigen is not known.

Findings and caveats of the study: For normalized Chao1 diversity, multiple sclerosis patients scored significantly lower than controls did. Those samples that were prepared in the same batch co-clustered strongly by F measure.

Material for sequencing was blood. This receptor was taken from a girl aged 2 to 17 with multiple sclerosis.

The CDR3 is CASSLIGYNEQFF. In DNA form, the CDR3 reads TGTGCCAGCAGTTTAATCGGGTACAATGAGCAGTTCTTC. The rearrangement links TRBV27 to TRBJ2-1; D is unresolved. Per germline, CDR1 MNHEY and CDR2 SMNVEV (reference sequence). This CDR3 region has 13 residues. Trimming shortened V by 2 bases and J by 4 bases, and 6 bases separated the two germline ends.